Listed below are T cell receptor beta chains from one sample, sequenced in a study of early stage breast cancer tumors. Assay used: immunoSEQ multiplex PCR; TCRdb lists only in-frame clones, some missing. The table records 51,000 or so clones, roughly four fifths of them present only once. The sample consisted of blood. The receptors come from a person aged 50-59 years with breast cancer. Each CDR3 is given with its conserved first and last residue.

J gene,V gene,CDR3 protein
TRBJ2-5,TRBV7-2,CASSPQTGMETQYF
TRBJ2-2,TRBV29-1,CSVEARGNGELFF
TRBJ2-3,TRBV5-6,CASSLARTDTQYF
TRBJ2-7,TRBV6-6,CASSFKVPWEQYF
TRBJ2-7,TRBV7-2,CASSPFLAGAREQYF
TRBJ1-1,TRBV7-2,CASSSQGDTEAFF
TRBJ1-2,TRBV30,CAWSPRGWGFVYGYTF
TRBJ1-4,TRBV4-3,CASSLFSGMEDEKLFF
TRBJ2-6,TRBV18,CASSPRGQAGYSGANVLTF
TRBJ2-1,TRBV28,CASSSGTGGGYSYNEQFF
TRBJ1-4,TRBV7-2,CASSLRVDEKLFF
TRBJ1-2,TRBV27,CASSLYGTGGARGYGYTF
TRBJ2-5,TRBV29-1,CSVAPRGPQETQYF
TRBJ2-2,TRBV5-4,CASSLASAGELFF
TRBJ2-1,TRBV28,CASTLNANPYNEQFF
TRBJ1-5,TRBV28,CASRGASNQPQHF
TRBJ2-7,TRBV5-6,CASSFRDRGPYEQYF
TRBJ2-2,TRBV18,CASSQNRDTGELFF
TRBJ1-3,TRBV18,CASSPPVQGVSGNTIYF
TRBJ2-1,TRBV7-7,CASSLDGGGLGNEQFF
TRBJ2-1,TRBV19,CASSTTGRYNEQFF
TRBJ2-1,TRBV11-2,CASSRGFYYNEQFF
TRBJ1-2,TRBV7-2,CASSLGMSRNYGYTF
TRBJ2-7,TRBV27,CASSFKGLAGMGYEQYF
TRBJ1-2,TRBV6-5,CASRGGLYGYTF
TRBJ2-3,TRBV7-9,CASSLPTGAGGRTDTQYF
TRBJ1-4,TRBV5-5,CASSLAGQGATNEKLFF
TRBJ2-3,TRBV5-4,CASSFMGLAGGRDTQYF
TRBJ1-4,TRBV18,CASSPPGTGTNEKLFF
TRBJ2-1,TRBV9,CASSTQAGAGSYNEQFF
TRBJ1-4,TRBV30,CAWRQGAVEKLFF
TRBJ2-5,TRBV20-1,CSARQETQYF
TRBJ1-2,TRBV4-1,CASSQERGAGYTF
TRBJ1-6,TRBV28,CASFPGDYNSPLHF
TRBJ1-5,TRBV4-1,CASSQDPYHPLASNQPQHF
TRBJ1-4,TRBV7-9,CASSLASLGLNEKLFF
TRBJ1-4,TRBV7-7,CASNPMPHRDEKLFF
TRBJ2-2,TRBV7-2,CASSDPWRGGLRTGELFF
TRBJ2-5,TRBV7-2,CASSELGVGETQYF
TRBJ2-1,TRBV21-1,CASSKGGGTGEQFF
TRBJ1-1,TRBV4-3,CASSQEQGGTEAFF
TRBJ1-4,TRBV28,CASSPQEVGEKLFF
TRBJ2-7,TRBV25-1,CASSGQAGGEQYF
TRBJ1-6,TRBV2,CASSEVGHSPLHF
TRBJ2-1,TRBV18,CASSLTSGRTMRNEQFF
TRBJ2-3,TRBV7-3,CASSWTGGYTDTQYF
TRBJ1-6,TRBV5-1,CASSLGRQEVGSPLHF
TRBJ1-4,TRBV29-1,CSAGAGQGREKLFF
TRBJ2-7,TRBV7-9,CASSPKGPPYEQYF
TRBJ2-1,TRBV29-1,CSVEGSGNEQFF
TRBJ2-2,TRBV6-4,CASSVFPFGQGNTGELFF
TRBJ1-1,TRBV2,CASSAQGPMNTEAFF
TRBJ1-1,TRBV10-2,CASSPGRIEAFF